This TCR beta chain was documented in a study of T cells after yellow fever vaccination. This clonotype was observed at least ten times. TCRdb analysed the 5' RACE reads with MiXCR anew, one entry per CDR3 protein. The sample consists of about 75,000 distinct CDR3 sequences, about 7.7% of them appearing once. Trimming removed 1 base from V and 5 bases from J, with 14 bases in between. The CDR3 runs to 15 residues. Germline V gene lookup returns CDR1 SGHRS and CDR2 YFSETQ. This clonotype was sampled from a young man who received the YFV17D yellow fever vaccine. The source material was CD8+ T cells sorted from PBMCs, sampled roughly 10 days after the first yellow fever vaccination. The V call is TRBV5-1, the J call TRBJ2-3, with D perhaps matching TRBD2 (7 bases). The CDR3 spells CASSLRGGFVDTQYF. In nucleotides, the CDR3 is TGCGCCAGCAGCTTGAGGGGGGGCTTCGTAGATACGCAGTATTTT. The variable domain in full, completed from reference TRBV5-1 and TRBJ2-3, reads KAGVTQTPRYLIKTRGQQVTLSCSPISGHRSVSWYQQTPGQGLQFLFEYFSETQRNKGNFPGRFSGRQFSNSRSEMNVSTLELGDSALYLCASSLRGGFVDTQYFGPGTRLTVL.